This entry concerns a single T cell receptor (beta chain). Measured with immunoSEQ multiplex PCR; TCRdb has only the in-frame clones, and not every one. Among more than 45,000 clones listed, around 93% were seen once. The data belong to a study of control samples from healthy donors and cancer patients. This clonotype originated in a man aged 25-45 years with colorectal cancer. The sequencing input was PBMCs.

Here the CDR3 reads CASSPTGGWGTGELFF. The CDR3 DNA reads TGTGCCAGCAGTCCGACAGGGGGCTGGGGCACCGGGGAGCTGTTTTTT. The genes are TRBV5-4 and TRBJ2-2; 10 positions match TRBD1. V dropped 5 bases and J dropped 4; count of bases not matched to a gene: 8. Per the germline V gene, CDR1 is SGHNT and CDR2 is YYREEE (reference sequence). The CDR3 has 16 residues.